The 5 T cell receptor beta chains given below trace back to one sample, sequenced in a study of technical replicates of blood from a few donors. Some clones are missing from TCRdb's copy, which holds only in-frame ones; the method was immunoSEQ multiplex PCR. The repertoire includes 11,000 or so clones, 90% to 95% of them detected once, and approximately 7.6% sits in the top ten. Sequenced: PBMCs. Receptor source: a human donor in good health.

This sequence joins TRBV28 and TRBJ2-7, with 7 bases aligning to TRBD1. The CDR3 extends over 15 amino acids. Germline loops: CDR1 MDHEN, CDR2 SYDVKM. V lost 5 bases, J lost 4 bases, and 11 bases stayed unmatched. The CDR3 DNA sequence: TGTGCCAGCAGTCCCACCCGGGACAGAGGTTACGAGCAGTACTTC. Protein: CASSPTRDRGYEQYF.

The genes are TRBV5-1 and TRBJ1-1; possibly TRBD1 for D (6 bases). V was pared by 4 bases and J by 0 bases, with 16 bases between. The germline CDR1 and CDR2 sequences are SGHRS and YFSETQ. There are 16 residues in the CDR3. The DNA of the CDR3 is TGCGCCAGCAGCCCGCGACAGGATTTCATGAACACTGAAGCTTTCTTT. This gives the protein CASSPRQDFMNTEAFF.

This sequence joins TRBV5-1 and TRBJ2-7; the D is unclear. Germline V CDR1 and CDR2: SGHRS, YFSETQ. The V end lost 4 bases, the J end lost 2 bases, and 13 bases lay between the germline ends. CDR3 length: 14 amino acids. The CDR3 DNA reads as TGCGCCAGCAGCCCTACCCTTCTCACCTACGAGCAGTACTTC. Translating gives CASSPTLLTYEQYF.

The rearrangement uses TRBV6-4 and TRBJ2-7, with TRBD2 matching 9 bases. Germline-derived CDR1 and CDR2 are MRHNA and SNTAGT. The CDR3 is 12 residues long. V was pared by 0 bases and J by 12 bases, with 3 bases of the junction left unmatched. The CDR3 sequence is CASSDSLAGTYF. In nucleotides, the CDR3 is TGTGCCAGCAGTGACTCCCTAGCGGGAACGTACTTC.

V gene TRBV13 combines with J gene TRBJ2-1; 9 positions agree with TRBD1. Trimming at V came to 4 bases and at J to 2 bases, leaving 3 bases not matched to a gene. The V gene's germline CDR1 is PRHDT and CDR2 FYEKMQ (reference sequence). The CDR3 has 15 residues. For the CDR3, the DNA is TGTGCCAGCAGCTCCGGGACAGGGACCTACAATGAGCAGTTCTTC. Its protein product is CASSSGTGTYNEQFF.